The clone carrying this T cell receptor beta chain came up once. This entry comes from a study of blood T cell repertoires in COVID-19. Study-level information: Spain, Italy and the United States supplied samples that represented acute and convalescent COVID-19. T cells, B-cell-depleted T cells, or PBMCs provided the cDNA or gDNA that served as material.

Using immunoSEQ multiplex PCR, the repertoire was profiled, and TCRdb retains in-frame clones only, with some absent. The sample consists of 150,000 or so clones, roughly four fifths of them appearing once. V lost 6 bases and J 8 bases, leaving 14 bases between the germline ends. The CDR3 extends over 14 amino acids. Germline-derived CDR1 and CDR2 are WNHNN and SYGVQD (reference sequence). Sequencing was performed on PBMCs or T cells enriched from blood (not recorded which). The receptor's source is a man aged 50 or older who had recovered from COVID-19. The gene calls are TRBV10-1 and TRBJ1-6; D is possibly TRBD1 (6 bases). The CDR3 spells CASRLQGPDSPLHF. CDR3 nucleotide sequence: TGCGCCAGCAGACTGCAGGGGCCCGATTCACCCCTCCACTTT.